This is a list of T cell receptor beta chains from one sample in a study of OX40 agonist ivuxolimab in advanced cancers. Profiling relied on immunoSEQ multiplex PCR, and the TCRdb table lists in-frame clones only, not all of them. Among roughly 100,000 clones listed, about 90% were seen once. The material sequenced was CD4+ or CD8+ T cells sorted from blood, taken in a trial of the OX40 agonist ivuxolimab. These receptors were taken from an adult with an advanced solid tumor such as melanoma, head and neck, liver or kidney cancer. Both conserved end residues are part of each CDR3. The D gene is left open where the match is weak. Expanded clones get a size class; other rows say once, few or many, or leave the size out.

D gene	V gene	CDR3 length	clone size	J gene	CDR3 protein	CDR3 DNA
-	TRBV6-5	15	few	TRBJ1-2	CASSPKSQALYGYTF	TGTGCCAGCAGCCCCAAAAGTCAGGCCCTCTATGGCTACACCTTC
-	TRBV6-6	15	-	TRBJ1-5	CASSYADRVSQPQHF	TGTGCCAGCAGTTACGCAGACAGAGTATCTCAGCCCCAGCATTTT
-	TRBV7-2	15	once	TRBJ2-2	CASSLAVANTGELFF	TGTGCCAGCAGCTTAGCGGTAGCGAACACCGGGGAGCTGTTTTTT
-	TRBV5-8	15	once	TRBJ2-5	CASSSPGGFEETQYF	TGTGCCAGCAGCTCGCCTGGAGGGTTCGAGGAGACCCAGTACTTC
-	TRBV11-3	13	-	TRBJ2-1	CASSLGLNNEQFF	TGTGCCAGCAGCTTAGGACTGAACAATGAGCAGTTCTTC
-	TRBV7-9	12	-	TRBJ2-7	CASSLVAYEQYF	TGTGCCAGCAGCTTAGTAGCCTACGAGCAGTACTTC
-	TRBV19	15	-	TRBJ2-2	CATDPQGRDTGELFF	TGTGCCACTGACCCTCAGGGGAGGGACACCGGGGAGCTGTTTTTT
TRBD2	TRBV19	15	-	TRBJ2-7	CASSETSGRIYEQYF	TGTGCCAGTAGCGAGACTAGCGGGAGGATCTACGAGCAGTACTTC
TRBD1	TRBV18	16	-	TRBJ2-2	CASSPPATGDTGELFF	TGTGCCAGCTCACCACCGGCGACAGGGGACACCGGGGAGCTGTTTTTT
-	TRBV19	14	few	TRBJ1-1	CASSMAGVGTEAFF	TGTGCCAGTAGTATGGCTGGGGTAGGCACTGAAGCTTTCTTT
TRBD1	TRBV25-1	15	-	TRBJ2-2	CASSDDRVGTGELFF	TGTGCCAGCAGTGACGACAGGGTTGGCACCGGGGAGCTGTTTTTT
-	TRBV30	13	-	TRBJ1-2	CAWRAGIPGGYTF	TGTGCCTGGAGGGCGGGGATTCCTGGTGGCTACACCTTC
-	TRBV19	13	-	TRBJ1-1	CASMGGATGSAFF	TGTGCCAGTATGGGGGGGGCTACAGGGTCAGCTTTCTTT
TRBD2	TRBV11-3	14	once	TRBJ2-3	CASSGGGSKDTQYF	TGTGCCAGCAGCGGTGGCGGGAGTAAAGATACGCAGTATTTT
TRBD1	TRBV11-3	16	once	TRBJ2-2	CASSSGTGRITGELFF	TGTGCCAGCAGCTCTGGGACAGGGCGGATCACCGGGGAGCTGTTTTTT
-	TRBV19	17	-	TRBJ2-3	CASSTSRGTGSTDTQYF	TGTGCCAGTAGTACCTCCCGAGGGACCGGGAGTACTGATACGCAGTATTTT
TRBD1	TRBV7-2	13	-	TRBJ2-7	CASSIEDRYEQYF	TGTGCCAGCAGCATCGAGGACAGGTACGAGCAGTACTTC
-	TRBV30	13	-	TRBJ1-5	CAWSVGSNQPQHF	TGTGCCTGGAGTGTAGGTAGCAATCAGCCCCAGCATTTT
-	TRBV12-1	14	-	TRBJ2-2	CASSFEGNTGELFF	TGTGCCAGCAGCTTTGAAGGGAACACCGGGGAGCTGTTTTTT
TRBD2	TRBV10-2	16	-	TRBJ2-3	CASSAAGTSFTDTQYF	TGCGCCAGCAGTGCTGCCGGGACTAGTTTCACAGATACGCAGTATTTT
-	TRBV11-3	14	-	TRBJ2-7	CASSWTGSSYEQYF	TGTGCCAGCAGCTGGACCGGGAGCTCCTACGAGCAGTACTTC
-	TRBV30	12	-	TRBJ2-1	CATSSDYNEQFF	TGTGCTACCTCGTCGGATTACAATGAGCAGTTCTTC
TRBD2	TRBV27	15	-	TRBJ2-7	CASRDRTSGLYEQYF	TGTGCCAGCAGAGACCGGACTAGCGGCTTATACGAGCAGTACTTC
TRBD1	TRBV13	18	-	TRBJ1-4	CASSPSVGTGGSGEKLFF	TGTGCCAGCAGCCCATCCGTGGGGACAGGGGGCTCAGGGGAAAAACTGTTTTTT
TRBD2	TRBV7-8	17	-	TRBJ2-2	CASSLVGSGVNTGELFF	TGTGCCAGCAGCTTAGTTGGTAGCGGGGTGAACACCGGGGAGCTGTTTTTT
-	TRBV2	15	-	TRBJ1-5	CASSLTGVSNQPQHF	TGTGCCAGCAGCCTGACAGGTGTAAGCAATCAGCCCCAGCATTTT
-	TRBV6-1	14	-	TRBJ2-7	CASSPGGGRGEQYF	TGTGCCAGCAGCCCAGGGGGGGGACGAGGCGAGCAGTACTTC
TRBD1	TRBV18	20	-	TRBJ1-2	CASSPRSSSPGTGGLYGYTF	TGTGCCAGCTCACCACGAAGTTCGTCCCCGGGGACAGGGGGCCTCTATGGCTACACCTTC
-	TRBV29-1	10	-	TRBJ2-5	CSVEDGTQYF	TGCAGCGTTGAAGATGGAACCCAGTACTTC
-	TRBV5-5	14	-	TRBJ1-4	CASSLGGVGEKLFF	TGTGCCAGCAGCTTGGGGGGAGTCGGAGAAAAACTGTTTTTT
-	TRBV10-1	18	-	TRBJ2-3	CASSVPGPAPVRTDTQYF	TGCGCCAGCAGTGTACCGGGACCCGCACCAGTTCGCACAGATACGCAGTATTTT
TRBD2	TRBV5-1	16	-	TRBJ2-7	CASSLEVPSGKAEQYF	TGCGCCAGCAGCTTGGAAGTGCCTAGCGGGAAAGCCGAGCAGTACTTC
TRBD1	TRBV5-1	15	-	TRBJ1-5	CASSFLGQGDQPQHF	TGCGCCAGCAGCTTCCTCGGACAGGGGGATCAGCCCCAGCATTTT
-	TRBV11-3	12	-	TRBJ2-3	CASSPDADTQYF	TGTGCCAGCAGCCCTGATGCAGATACGCAGTATTTT
TRBD2	TRBV30	16	-	TRBJ2-2	CAWSVKGLAGTGELFF	TGTGCCTGGAGTGTTAAGGGACTAGCGGGAACCGGGGAGCTGTTTTTT